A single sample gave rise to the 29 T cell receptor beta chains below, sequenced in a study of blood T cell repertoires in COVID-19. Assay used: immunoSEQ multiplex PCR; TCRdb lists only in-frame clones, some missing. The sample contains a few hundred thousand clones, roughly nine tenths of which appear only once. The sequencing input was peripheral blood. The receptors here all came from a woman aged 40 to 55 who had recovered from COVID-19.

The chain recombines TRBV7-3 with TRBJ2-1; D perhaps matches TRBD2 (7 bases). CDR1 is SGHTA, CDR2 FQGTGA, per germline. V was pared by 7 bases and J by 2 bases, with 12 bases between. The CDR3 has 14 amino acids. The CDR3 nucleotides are TGTGCCAGCAACACCGGGGGGCCCTACAATGAGCAGTTCTTC. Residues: CASNTGGPYNEQFF.

CDR3 sequence reads: CASSIAGGWSTDTQYF. CDR3 nucleotides: TGTGCCAGTAGTATCGCAGGGGGCTGGAGCACAGATACGCAGTATTTT. The chain carries TRBV19 and TRBJ2-3; 8 positions match TRBD1. The CDR3 spans 16 residues. V trimming: 3 bases; J trimming: 0 bases; junction bases outside the gene matches: 5. CDR1 LNHDA and CDR2 SQIVND come from the germline V gene (reference sequence).

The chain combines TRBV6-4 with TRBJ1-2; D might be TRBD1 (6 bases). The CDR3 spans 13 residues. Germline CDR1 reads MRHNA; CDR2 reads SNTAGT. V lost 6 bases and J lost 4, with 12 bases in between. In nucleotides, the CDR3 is TGTGCCAGCAGCAGGGGAATGGGCTATGGCTACACCTTC. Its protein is CASSRGMGYGYTF.

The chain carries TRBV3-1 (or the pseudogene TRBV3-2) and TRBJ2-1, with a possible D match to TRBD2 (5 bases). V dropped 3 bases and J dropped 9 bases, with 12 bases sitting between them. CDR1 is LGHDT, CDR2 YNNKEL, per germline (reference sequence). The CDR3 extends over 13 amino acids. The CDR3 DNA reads TGTGCCAGCAGCCACGGTGGGAGCGGTGAGCAGTTCTTC. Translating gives CASSHGGSGEQFF.

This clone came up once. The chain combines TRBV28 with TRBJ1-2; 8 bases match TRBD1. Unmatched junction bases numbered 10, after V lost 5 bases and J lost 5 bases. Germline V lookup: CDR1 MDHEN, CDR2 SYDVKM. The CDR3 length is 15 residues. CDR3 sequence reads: CASSPADRDMYGYTF. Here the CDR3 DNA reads TGTGCCAGCAGTCCCGCGGACAGGGATATGTATGGCTACACCTTC.

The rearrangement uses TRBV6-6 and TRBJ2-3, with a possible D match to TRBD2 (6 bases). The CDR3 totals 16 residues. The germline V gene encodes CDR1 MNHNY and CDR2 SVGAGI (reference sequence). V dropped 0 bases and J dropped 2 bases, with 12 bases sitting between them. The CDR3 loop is CASSYSQGLITDTQYF. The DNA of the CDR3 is TGTGCCAGCAGTTACTCGCAGGGACTCATCACAGATACGCAGTATTTT.

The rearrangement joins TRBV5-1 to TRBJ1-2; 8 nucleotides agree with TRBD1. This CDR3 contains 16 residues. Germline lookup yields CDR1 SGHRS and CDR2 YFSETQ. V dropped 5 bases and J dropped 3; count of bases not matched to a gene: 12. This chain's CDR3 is CASSLDRGAFHYGYTF. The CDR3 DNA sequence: TGCGCCAGCAGTTTAGACAGGGGCGCTTTTCACTATGGCTACACCTTC.

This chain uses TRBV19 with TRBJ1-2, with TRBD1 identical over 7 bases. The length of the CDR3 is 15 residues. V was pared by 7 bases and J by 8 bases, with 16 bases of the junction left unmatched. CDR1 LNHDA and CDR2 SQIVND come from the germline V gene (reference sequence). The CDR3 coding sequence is TGTGCCAGTACCCTAAACTCCAGGGGGAATGAAGGCTACACCTTC. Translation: CASTLNSRGNEGYTF.

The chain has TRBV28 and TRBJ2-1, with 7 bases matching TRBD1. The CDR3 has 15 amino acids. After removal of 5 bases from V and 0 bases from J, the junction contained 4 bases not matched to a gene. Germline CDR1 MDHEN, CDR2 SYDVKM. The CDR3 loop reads CASSPPGGSYNEQFF. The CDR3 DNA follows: TGTGCCAGCAGTCCCCCAGGGGGCTCCTACAATGAGCAGTTCTTC.

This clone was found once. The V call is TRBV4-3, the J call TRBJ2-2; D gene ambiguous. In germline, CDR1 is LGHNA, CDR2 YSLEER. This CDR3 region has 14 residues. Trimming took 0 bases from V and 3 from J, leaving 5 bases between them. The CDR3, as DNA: TGCGCCAGCAGCCAAGACTCCTACACCGGGGAGCTGTTTTTT. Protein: CASSQDSYTGELFF.

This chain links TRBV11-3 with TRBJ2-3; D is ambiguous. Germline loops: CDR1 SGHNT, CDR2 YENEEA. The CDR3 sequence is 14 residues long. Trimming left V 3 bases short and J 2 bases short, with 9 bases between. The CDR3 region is CASSFSPSTDTQYF. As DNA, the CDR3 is TGTGCCAGCAGCTTTAGCCCATCCACAGATACGCAGTATTTT.

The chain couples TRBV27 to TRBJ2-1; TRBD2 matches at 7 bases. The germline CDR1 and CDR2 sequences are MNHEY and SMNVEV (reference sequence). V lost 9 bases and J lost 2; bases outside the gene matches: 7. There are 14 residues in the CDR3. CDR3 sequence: CASSGAGTYNEQFF. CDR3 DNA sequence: TGTGCCAGTTCTGGAGCGGGGACCTACAATGAGCAGTTCTTC.

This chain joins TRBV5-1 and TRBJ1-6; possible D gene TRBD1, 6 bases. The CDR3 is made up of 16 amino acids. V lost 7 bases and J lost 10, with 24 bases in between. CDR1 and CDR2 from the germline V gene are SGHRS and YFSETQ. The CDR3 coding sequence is TGCGCCAGCCGCGAGTTATACAGGGCGAGGAAGTCACCCCTCCACTTT. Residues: CASRELYRARKSPLHF.

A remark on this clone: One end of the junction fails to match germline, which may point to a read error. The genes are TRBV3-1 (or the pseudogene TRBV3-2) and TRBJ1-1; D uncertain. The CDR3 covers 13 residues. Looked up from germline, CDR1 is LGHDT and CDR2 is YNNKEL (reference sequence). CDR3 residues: CASTLGVNSEAFF. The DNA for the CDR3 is TGTGCCAGCACCCTCGGGGTAAACAGTGAAGCTTTCTTT.

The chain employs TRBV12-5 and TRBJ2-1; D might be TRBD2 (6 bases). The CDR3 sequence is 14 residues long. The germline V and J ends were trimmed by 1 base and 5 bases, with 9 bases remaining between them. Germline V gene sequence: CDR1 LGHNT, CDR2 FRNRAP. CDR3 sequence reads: CASGLGDFHNEQFF. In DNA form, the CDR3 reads TGTGCTAGTGGTTTGGGGGACTTCCACAATGAGCAGTTCTTC.

The CDR3 region is CASSYTGSQLFYGYTF. The CDR3 nucleotides are TGTGCCAGCAGCTATACCGGGAGCCAACTTTTTTATGGCTACACCTTC. The J gene is TRBJ1-2, the V gene TRBV5-4; D gene unclear. This CDR3 comprises 16 residues. Germline CDR1 is SGHNT and CDR2 is YYREEE (reference sequence). Trimming removed 3 bases at V and 5 bases at J, with 20 bases between.

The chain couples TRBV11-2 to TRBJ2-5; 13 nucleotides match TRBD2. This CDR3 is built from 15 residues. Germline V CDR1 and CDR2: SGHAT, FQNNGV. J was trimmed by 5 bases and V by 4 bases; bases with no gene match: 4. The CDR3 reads CASSWTSGGGETQYF. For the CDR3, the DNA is TGTGCCAGCAGCTGGACTAGCGGGGGTGGGGAGACCCAGTACTTC.

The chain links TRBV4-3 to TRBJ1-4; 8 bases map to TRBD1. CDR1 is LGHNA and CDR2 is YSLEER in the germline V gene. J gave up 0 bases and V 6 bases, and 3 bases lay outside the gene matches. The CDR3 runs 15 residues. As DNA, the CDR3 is TGCGCCAGCAGGGACAGGGCAGCAACTAATGAAAAACTGTTTTTT. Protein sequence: CASRDRAATNEKLFF.

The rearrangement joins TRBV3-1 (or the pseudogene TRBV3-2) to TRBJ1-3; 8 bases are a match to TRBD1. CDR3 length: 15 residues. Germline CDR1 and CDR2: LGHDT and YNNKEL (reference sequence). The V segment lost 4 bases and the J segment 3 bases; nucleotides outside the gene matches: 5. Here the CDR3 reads CASSPTGVFGNTIYF. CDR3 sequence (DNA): TGTGCCAGCAGCCCGACAGGGGTTTTTGGAAACACCATATATTTT.

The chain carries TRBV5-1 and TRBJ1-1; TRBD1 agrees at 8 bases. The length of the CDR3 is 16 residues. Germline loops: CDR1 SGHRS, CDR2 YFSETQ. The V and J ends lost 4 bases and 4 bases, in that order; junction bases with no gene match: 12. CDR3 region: CASSPGQGPLGTEAFF. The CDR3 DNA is TGCGCCAGCAGCCCCGGACAGGGTCCGCTAGGCACTGAAGCTTTCTTT.

CDR3 in amino acids: CAWIFGGSRDTQYF. The CDR3 DNA reads TGTGCCTGGATATTTGGGGGGTCGAGAGATACGCAGTATTTT. V and J are TRBV30 and TRBJ2-3, with D tentatively TRBD2 (6 bases). V was trimmed by 4 bases and J by 5 bases, leaving 16 bases between them. The germline gives CDR1 GTSNPN, CDR2 SVGIG (reference sequence). The CDR3 has 14 amino acids.

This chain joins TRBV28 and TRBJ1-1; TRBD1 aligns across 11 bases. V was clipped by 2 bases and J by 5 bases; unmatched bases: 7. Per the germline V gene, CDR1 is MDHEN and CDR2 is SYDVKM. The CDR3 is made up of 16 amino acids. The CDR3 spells CASSLHGGQGDTEAFF. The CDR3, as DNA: TGTGCCAGCAGTTTACACGGGGGACAGGGGGATACTGAAGCTTTCTTT.

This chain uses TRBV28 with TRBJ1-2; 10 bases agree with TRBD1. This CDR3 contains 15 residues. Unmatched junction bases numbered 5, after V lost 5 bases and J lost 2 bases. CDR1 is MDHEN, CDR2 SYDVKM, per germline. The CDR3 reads CASSPPTGGNYGYTF. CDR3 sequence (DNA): TGTGCCAGCAGTCCTCCGACAGGGGGCAACTATGGCTACACCTTC.

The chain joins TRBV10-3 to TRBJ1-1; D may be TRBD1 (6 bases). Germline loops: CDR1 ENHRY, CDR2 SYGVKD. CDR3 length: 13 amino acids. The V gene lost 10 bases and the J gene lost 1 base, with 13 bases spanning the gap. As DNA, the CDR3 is TGTGCCAGCGAAGGGGGAACGAACACTGAAGCTTTCTTT. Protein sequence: CASEGGTNTEAFF.

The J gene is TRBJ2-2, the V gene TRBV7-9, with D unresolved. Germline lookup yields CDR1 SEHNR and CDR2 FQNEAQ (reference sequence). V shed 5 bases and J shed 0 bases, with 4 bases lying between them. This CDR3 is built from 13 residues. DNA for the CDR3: TGTGCCAGCAGCCCAACGAACACCGGGGAGCTGTTTTTT. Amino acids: CASSPTNTGELFF.

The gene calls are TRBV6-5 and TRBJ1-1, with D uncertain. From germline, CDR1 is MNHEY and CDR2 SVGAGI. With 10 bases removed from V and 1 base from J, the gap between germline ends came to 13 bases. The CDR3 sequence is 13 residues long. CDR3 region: CAIRGPSNTEAFF. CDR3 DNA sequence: TGTGCCATCCGCGGGCCGTCGAACACTGAAGCTTTCTTT.

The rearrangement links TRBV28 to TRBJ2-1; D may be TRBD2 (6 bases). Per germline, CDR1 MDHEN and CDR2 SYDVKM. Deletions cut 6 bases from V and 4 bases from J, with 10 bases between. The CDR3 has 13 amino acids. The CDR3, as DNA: TGTGCCAGCAGGCGGGACGAATACAATGAGCAGTTCTTC. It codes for CASRRDEYNEQFF.

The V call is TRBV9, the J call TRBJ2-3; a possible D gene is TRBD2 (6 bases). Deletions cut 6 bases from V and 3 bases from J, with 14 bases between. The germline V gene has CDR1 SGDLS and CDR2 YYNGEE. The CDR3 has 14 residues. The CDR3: CASNGRGSTDTQYF. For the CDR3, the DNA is TGTGCCAGCAACGGGCGGGGAAGTACAGATACGCAGTATTTT.

CDR3 sequence reads: CASSLETVLSKRGGYTF. The CDR3 DNA sequence: TGTGCCAGCAGCTTGGAAACCGTCTTATCTAAAAGAGGAGGCTACACCTTC. The chain uses TRBV5-4 and TRBJ1-2; the D is unclear. The CDR3 sequence is 17 residues long. Germline loops: CDR1 SGHNT, CDR2 YYREEE (reference sequence). V was cut by 0 bases and J by 8 bases, with 23 bases left in between.